The clone carrying this T cell receptor (beta chain) was detected many times. Its antigen is currently unknown. This sample was included in a study of T cells in Graves' hyperthyroidism and ophthalmopathy. General study points: Prediction of ophthalmopathy progression came a median around 7.1 months pre-onset.

Researchers amplified the TCR beta CDR3 regions from RNA transcripts. Carried out on the TCR CDR3, a first-round RT-PCR used the HTBI primer set. TCRdb itself ran the multiplex PCR reads through MiXCR, one entry per CDR3 protein. The sample lists 30,000 to 45,000 distinct CDR3 sequences, 50% to 55% occurring once. Not enrolled were patients with uncontrolled infection, other autoimmune disease, pregnancy or lactation. Trimming took off 5 bases at V and 3 bases at J, with 10 bases between the two ends. This CDR3 region has 13 residues. CDR1 and CDR2 (germline): LNHDA, SQIVND (reference sequence). The chain employs TRBV19 and TRBJ1-1, with a tentative D call TRBD1 (5 bases). The material sequenced was blood. This TCR derives from a middle-aged man with Graves' ophthalmopathy. In DNA form, the CDR3 reads TGTGCCAGTAGTGTACAGGTTGACACTGAAGCTTTCTTT. This translates into CASSVQVDTEAFF.